This T cell receptor (beta chain) was recorded in a study of T-cell reconstitution after alpha-beta-depleted transplantation in children. Trimming at V came to 0 bases and at J to 3 bases, leaving 6 bases not matched to a gene. The CDR3 has 18 amino acids. Germline V lookup: CDR1 LGHNA, CDR2 YSLEER. Study outcomes and limitations: TCRbeta diversity was high at day 60 in some patients (a result of surviving recipient T cells and thymic progenitors). Expanded graft clones numbering several hundred reportedly gave rise to alpha-beta T cells about two months after transplant.

Remarks on this clonotype: The antigen remains undetermined.

It was with unique molecular identifiers that the TCRbeta library was prepared. TCRdb independently ran MiXCR on the PCR reads; one entry per CDR3 protein. The sample yields some 260,000 distinct CDR3 sequences, roughly a quarter seen once. The chain couples TRBV4-3 to TRBJ2-3, with 13 bases that match TRBD2. Sequences were derived from PBMCs, mostly from graft donor cells, sampled 360 days after TCRalphabeta/CD19-depleted stem cell transplant. This clonotype originated in a female patient between 2 and 15 years old who had a stem cell transplant for congenital amegakaryocytic thrombocytopenia, so the T cells may come from the graft donor. The CDR3 DNA reads TGCGCCAGCAGCCAAGATCGCGGGACTAGCGGGAATACAGATACGCAGTATTTT. Protein sequence: CASSQDRGTSGNTDTQYF.